These 18 T cell receptor beta chains were all obtained from the same sample, sequenced in a study of metastatic and nonmetastatic thyroid tumors. Via MiXCR, TCRdb re-called the PCR reads. The repertoire holds about 7,800 clones, with about a quarter as singletons. Thyroid surgery was performed in patients who had received no treatment beforehand. The sample taken for sequencing was adjacent normal tissue. The receptors originated from a female donor with papillary thyroid cancer or a benign thyroid nodule (not recorded which). Some clones in this sample may be carry-over from other donors' samples.

Judged by abundance, this clone is medium-sized. The genes are TRBV2 and TRBJ1-6; 8 nucleotides agree with TRBD1. The CDR3 sequence is 15 residues long. V was pared by 4 bases and J by 14 bases, with 13 bases of the junction left unmatched. CDR1 and CDR2 (germline): SNHLY, FYNNEI. CDR3 bases: TGTGCCAGCAGTGCAACCGGGACAGGTTTAAGGGCCCTCCACTTT. This translates into CASSATGTGLRALHF.

The J gene is TRBJ2-3, the V gene TRBV19; D unresolved. Trimming shortened V by 3 bases and J by 0 bases, and 7 bases separated the two germline ends. CDR3 length: 14 amino acids. The germline gives CDR1 LNHDA, CDR2 SQIVND (reference sequence). Written as DNA, the CDR3 is TGTGCCAGTAGTATGCAGGCTAGCACAGATACGCAGTATTTT. It encodes CASSMQASTDTQYF.

This clone is classed as medium-sized (0.01 to 0.1%). This rearrangement joins TRBV5-1 to TRBJ2-3; D is unresolved. In germline, CDR1 is SGHRS, CDR2 YFSETQ. V was clipped by 2 bases and J by 0 bases, with 7 bases between them. This CDR3 spans 14 amino acids. The chain's CDR3 is CASSFSESTDTQYF. CDR3 in DNA: TGCGCCAGCAGCTTTTCGGAAAGCACAGATACGCAGTATTTT.

This clone is labeled medium-sized (0.01 to 0.1%). The chain combines TRBV15 with TRBJ2-7, with D unresolved. Germline V gene lookup returns CDR1 LNHNV and CDR2 YYDKDF (reference sequence). The germline V and J ends were trimmed by 0 bases and 3 bases, with 9 bases remaining between them. The CDR3 is 14 amino acids. The CDR3 protein is CATSRDLGLYEQYF. As DNA, the CDR3 is TGTGCCACCAGCAGAGATCTAGGTCTCTACGAGCAGTACTTC.

This clone occurred many times. The CDR3 nucleotides are TGCAGTGCTCCCACAGGGTATGAATACAATGAGCAGTTCTTC. Protein product: CSAPTGYEYNEQFF. V and J are TRBV20-1 and TRBJ2-1; D may be TRBD1 (6 bases). The CDR3 is made up of 14 amino acids. V lost 5 bases to trimming and J lost 4 bases, with 15 bases between them. CDR1 is DFQATT, CDR2 SNEGSKA, per germline (reference sequence).

V gene TRBV6-1 combines with J gene TRBJ1-2, with D perhaps matching TRBD1 (6 bases). Trimming left V 3 bases short and J 4 bases short, with 18 bases between. Germline CDR1 is MNHNS and CDR2 is SASEGT. This CDR3 is 16 amino acids long. This chain's CDR3 is CASSDYRVFNVYGYTF. Written as DNA, the CDR3 is TGTGCCAGCAGTGACTACAGGGTCTTTAATGTCTATGGCTACACCTTC.

The rearrangement joins TRBV20-1 to TRBJ2-7; 10 nucleotides align to TRBD2. The CDR3 has 15 amino acids. J lost 3 bases, V lost 1 base, and 6 bases had no gene match. The germline gives CDR1 DFQATT, CDR2 SNEGSKA (reference sequence). Here the CDR3 DNA reads TGCAGTGCTAGAGGGGTTAGCGGGAGGTACTACGAGCAGTACTTC. Translating gives CSARGVSGRYYEQYF.

In its sample, this clone was seen a few times. The chain has TRBV12-3 or TRBV12-4 and TRBJ2-1; TRBD2 aligns across 10 bases. J lost 8 bases, V lost 2 bases, and 3 bases had no gene match. The CDR3 totals 14 residues. The CDR3 is CASSLRLAGDEQFF. DNA of the CDR3: TGTGCCAGCAGTTTACGGCTAGCGGGAGATGAGCAGTTCTTC.

This clone showed up many times. The rearrangement links TRBV6-1 to TRBJ1-4, with TRBD1 as a possible D gene (5 bases). The CDR3 is 14 amino acids. Germline CDR1 is MNHNS and CDR2 is SASEGT. Trimming shortened V by 7 bases and J by 1 base, and 10 bases separated the two germline ends. The CDR3 loop is CASNAGGTNEKLFF. The CDR3 DNA reads TGTGCCAGCAACGCGGGGGGAACTAATGAAAAACTGTTTTTT.

Points on this clone: A read error may account for a junction end that differs from germline. The rearrangement joins TRBV29-1 to TRBJ1-1; tentative D call: TRBD1 (6 bases). This CDR3 region has 15 residues. From germline, CDR1 is SQVTM and CDR2 ANQGSEA. The CDR3 spells CSVEGGGGAYTQAFF. CDR3 in DNA: TGCAGCGTTGAAGGAGGGGGTGGAGCTTACACTCAAGCTTTCTTT.

By sample fraction, this clone is medium-sized. V and J are TRBV6-1 and TRBJ2-5; maybe TRBD2 (5 bases). Germline CDR1 and CDR2: MNHNS and SASEGT. With 4 bases removed from V and 5 bases from J, the gap between germline ends came to 8 bases. The CDR3 consists of 12 residues. CDR3 DNA sequence: TGTGCCAGCAGTGGGGAGACGGAGACCCAGTACTTC. Protein: CASSGETETQYF.

V is TRBV3-1 and J is TRBJ1-2; TRBD1 might be the D (6 bases). This CDR3 is built from 15 residues. Germline CDR1 reads LGHDT; CDR2 reads YNNKEL (reference sequence). V shed 0 bases and J shed 4 bases, with 12 bases lying between them. The CDR3 nucleotides are TGTGCCAGCAGCCAAGAAGACCAGGGGAGCTATGGCTACACCTTC. Translating it yields CASSQEDQGSYGYTF.

The chain links TRBV5-1 to TRBJ1-3, with D possibly matching TRBD1 (6 bases). The CDR3 has 16 amino acids. The germline gives CDR1 SGHRS, CDR2 YFSETQ. Trimming cost V 6 bases and J 3 bases, with 19 bases left between them. The CDR3 sequence: CASNGQTVSLGNTIYF. The CDR3 nucleotides are TGCGCCAGCAACGGACAGACCGTCTCTCTTGGAAACACCATATATTTT.

V and J are TRBV5-1 and TRBJ1-2, with a weak D call TRBD1 (6 bases). From germline, CDR1 is SGHRS and CDR2 YFSETQ. The CDR3 spans 13 residues. Trimming took 2 bases from V and 10 from J, leaving 15 bases between them. CDR3 sequence (DNA): TGCGCCAGCAGCTTCGACAGGACAGCGGCCTACACCTTC. As protein: CASSFDRTAAYTF.

The chain has TRBV3-1 and TRBJ2-1, with D possibly matching TRBD1 (5 bases). CDR3 size: 12 residues. Trimming left V 4 bases short and J 8 bases short, with 9 bases between. The germline gives CDR1 LGHDT, CDR2 YNNKEL (reference sequence). The CDR3 coding sequence is TGTGCCAGCAGCCCCCAAGGGGATGAGCAGTTCTTC. This gives the protein CASSPQGDEQFF.

The gene calls are TRBV9 and TRBJ2-5; unclear D gene. Germline V gene lookup returns CDR1 SGDLS and CDR2 YYNGEE. The CDR3 spans 14 residues. V lost 0 bases to trimming and J lost 5 bases, with 11 bases between them. CDR3 region: CASSVDAVRETQYF. CDR3 in DNA: TGTGCCAGCAGCGTAGACGCCGTCCGGGAGACCCAGTACTTC.

The rearrangement joins TRBV20-1 to TRBJ2-5; D unresolved. Germline assignment: CDR1 DFQATT and CDR2 SNEGSKA (reference sequence). V was shortened by 0 bases and J by 5 bases, with 10 bases between the two germline ends. CDR3 length: 13 residues. The CDR3 spells CSARDQGWETQYF. CDR3 nucleotide sequence: TGCAGTGCTAGAGATCAAGGTTGGGAGACCCAGTACTTC.

The chain uses TRBV2 and TRBJ1-1; D perhaps matches TRBD1 (5 bases). From germline, CDR1 is SNHLY and CDR2 FYNNEI. Trimming removed 3 bases from V and 4 bases from J, with 9 bases in between. CDR3 length: 13 amino acids. CDR3: CASSDRGVTEAFF. As DNA, the CDR3 is TGTGCCAGCAGTGATCGGGGCGTCACTGAAGCTTTCTTT. Full variable domain (missing parts from reference TRBV2 and TRBJ1-1): EPEVTQTPSHQVTQMGQEVILRCVPISNHLYFYWYRQILGQKVEFLVSFYNNEISEKSEIFDDQFSVERPDGSNFTLKIRSTKLEDSAMYFCASSDRGVTEAFFGQGTRLTVV.